This section outlines one TCR beta chain sequence together with its context. Its antigen is currently unknown. The CDR3 has 13 residues. Germline V gene lookup returns CDR1 SGHNT and CDR2 YYREEE (reference sequence). Trimming took 2 bases from V and 8 from J, leaving 8 bases between them. This sample was included in a study of T cell responses to AZD1222 COVID-19 vaccine. Overall study: Analysis merged second doses at about 4 or about 12 weeks.

The table came from immunoSEQ multiplex PCR; TCRdb's copy has only in-frame clones and leaves some out. The table has 100,000 or so clones, 82% seen once. Broader study findings: Spike-specific TCR breadth rose after two AZD1222 doses, and depth rose as well. Baseline testing showed seropositivity in only a handful of AZD1222 recipients. There were vaccine-associated CD4 TCRs across spike, dominant at 160-218 and 743-854.

The chain employs TRBV5-4 and TRBJ1-6; the D gene is possibly TRBD1 (5 bases). This TCR was sampled from an adult in good health. The sample here was peripheral blood, taken on day 0 of AZD1222 vaccination. The CDR3 DNA follows: TGTGCCAGCAGCTTCAGGGAGGATTCACCCCTCCACTTT. Its translation is CASSFREDSPLHF. The whole variable domain, filled in from reference TRBV5-4 and TRBJ1-6, reads ETGVTQSPTHLIKTRGQQVTLRCSSQSGHNTVSWYQQALGQGPQFIFQYYREEENGRGNFPPRFSGLQFPNYSSELNVNALELDDSALYLCASSFREDSPLHFGNGTRLTVT.